This entry concerns a single T cell receptor (beta chain). Its antigen is not known. These data come from a study of cytomegalovirus exposure and HLA in healthy donors. General study findings and limits: Sequencing probably produced one cluster of sequence variants that were highly shared. In a later analysis, HLA-associated beta chains showed higher expansion and lower generation probabilities than comparable chains.

The primer mix had 60 Vbeta and 13 Jbeta primers. This table comes from immunoSEQ multiplex PCR, and its TCRdb copy is limited to in-frame clones, with some not included. The data contain about 180,000 clones, 70% to 80% of them singletons. The germline gives CDR1 SNHLY, CDR2 FYNNEI. The CDR3 loop spans 10 amino acids. V lost 6 bases and J 7 bases, leaving 7 bases between the germline ends. The sequenced material came from PBMCs. This TCR derives from a man in his late teens or twenties in good health and CMV-seronegative. The rearrangement links TRBV2 to TRBJ2-7, with no clear D. The CDR3 region is CASRAKEQYF. CDR3 in DNA: TGTGCCAGCAGGGCAAAGGAGCAGTACTTC.